This T cell receptor (beta chain) was sequenced in a study of T cell repertoires in cytomegalovirus infection. Study overall: Public TCR beta signatures provided an indication of both CMV infection and a matching HLA type. Whole-study results and caveats: Cumulative frequency of public TCR beta families picked out carriers of CMV plus the relevant HLA.

The CDR3 covers 15 residues. Losses at the gene ends were 8 bases for V and 9 bases for J; bases not matched to a gene: 13. CDR1 is SGHTA, CDR2 FQGTGA, per germline. Each CDR3 protein gets one entry after TCRdb re-called the reads with MiXCR. This table has around 450,000 distinct CDR3 sequences, approximately 10% appearing once. This clonotype occurred many times. The antigen remains undetermined. This clonotype originated in a human donor in good health (CMV status not recorded). Some clones in this sample may be carry-over from other donors' samples. The sequencing sample was made of PBMCs. The chain recombines TRBV7-3 with TRBJ2-1; 10 nucleotides agree with TRBD1. The CDR3 DNA follows: TGTGCCAGCGGGTCGGGGGACAGGGGTAACGTTGAGCAGTTCTTC. This translates into CASGSGDRGNVEQFF.